A single sample is the source of the 8 T cell receptor beta chains below, sequenced in a study of early T cells in non-severe SARS-CoV-2 infection. TCRdb re-called the 5' RACE reads with MiXCR, one entry per CDR3 protein. The table lists roughly 60,000 distinct CDR3 sequences, 6.5% to 7.5% of them singletons. The material was whole blood, obtained at baseline. The receptor source for this set is an adult who was a healthcare worker with PCR-confirmed SARS-CoV-2 infection or an uninfected control (not recorded which).

This clonotype was found a few times. The V call is TRBV9, the J call TRBJ2-2; D uncertain. CDR3 length: 13 residues. Trimming removed 2 bases from V and 4 bases from J, with 6 bases in between. Germline V gene sequence: CDR1 SGDLS, CDR2 YYNGEE. For the CDR3, the DNA is TGTGCCAGCAGCGTCCGGAGCACCGGGGAGCTGTTTTTT. The encoded protein is CASSVRSTGELFF.

V is TRBV2 and J is TRBJ2-6, with unresolved D. CDR1 is SNHLY and CDR2 is FYNNEI in the germline V gene. Trimming pared 7 bases from V and 0 bases from J, leaving 7 bases between. The CDR3 contains 14 residues. Here the CDR3 reads CASISGSGANVLTF. CDR3 DNA: TGTGCCAGCATTTCCGGCTCTGGGGCCAACGTCCTGACTTTC.

V gene TRBV20-1 combines with J gene TRBJ1-4, with D perhaps TRBD1 (5 bases). V was pared by 8 bases and J by 8 bases, with 21 bases between. The CDR3 consists of 14 residues. The germline V gene encodes CDR1 DFQATT and CDR2 SNEGSKA (reference sequence). CDR3 amino acids: CSSQHPMGREKLFF. The DNA for the CDR3 is TGCAGTTCCCAACATCCGATGGGGCGGGAAAAACTGTTTTTT.

This clonotype has at least ten counts. The rearrangement links TRBV7-9 to TRBJ2-1; weak D call: TRBD1 (6 bases). Germline CDR1 reads SEHNR; CDR2 reads FQNEAQ (reference sequence). V dropped 5 bases and J dropped 4 bases, with 9 bases sitting between them. This CDR3 comprises 13 residues. The CDR3 loop reads CASSVGQYNEQFF. The DNA of the CDR3 is TGTGCCAGCAGCGTGGGACAATACAATGAGCAGTTCTTC. Based on the CDR3 plus reference TRBV7-9 and TRBJ2-1, the full variable domain is DTGVSQNPRHKITKRGQNVTFRCDPISEHNRLYWYRQTLGQGPEFLTYFQNEAQLEKSRLLSDRFSAERPKGSFSTLEIQRTEQGDSAMYLCASSVGQYNEQFFGPGTRLTVL.

The rearrangement joins TRBV29-1 to TRBJ1-2; TRBD1 matches 7 bases. The germline CDR1 and CDR2 sequences are SQVTM and ANQGSEA. The CDR3 is made up of 14 amino acids. V lost 0 bases to trimming and J lost 4 bases; unmatched junction nucleotides: 5. CDR3 nucleotides: TGCAGCGTTGAAGACCCCCGACAGGGCTATGGCTACACCTTC. Translation: CSVEDPRQGYGYTF.

This chain joins TRBV18 and TRBJ2-7; 7 bases are a match to TRBD1. Per the germline V gene, CDR1 is KGHSH and CDR2 is LQKENI. This CDR3 comprises 18 residues. Trimming cost V 2 bases and J 3 bases; bases outside gene matches: 16. The CDR3 DNA is TGTGCCAGCTCACCATGGAGACAGGGCGCAGAAGTTTTCTACGAGCAGTACTTC. Residues: CASSPWRQGAEVFYEQYF.

The gene calls are TRBV28 and TRBJ2-2; 11 nucleotides line up with TRBD1. Per the germline V gene, CDR1 is MDHEN and CDR2 is SYDVKM. With 5 bases clipped from V and 4 bases from J, the junction kept 6 bases outside the gene matches. The CDR3 is 16 residues long. The CDR3 coding sequence is TGTGCCAGCAGTCTCCGGACAGGGGGCATCACCGGGGAGCTGTTTTTT. Encoded protein: CASSLRTGGITGELFF.

The chain recombines TRBV7-2 with TRBJ2-2; D uncertain. The CDR3 has 13 residues. V was shortened by 2 bases and J by 6 bases, with 7 bases between the two germline ends. Germline CDR1 and CDR2: SGHTA and FQGNSA. The CDR3 sequence is CASSLTESGELFF. In nucleotides, the CDR3 is TGTGCCAGCAGCTTAACCGAGTCCGGGGAGCTGTTTTTT. The complete variable domain, with remaining parts taken from reference TRBV7-2 and TRBJ2-2, reads GAGVSQSPSNKVTEKGKDVELRCDPISGHTALYWYRQSLGQGLEFLIYFQGNSAPDKSGLPSDRFSAERTGGSVSTLTIQRTQQEDSAVYLCASSLTESGELFFGEGSRLTVL.